This paragraph covers one T cell receptor beta chain sequence. This record belongs to a study of blood T cell repertoires in COVID-19. Study-level information: The study drew acute and convalescent COVID-19 samples from the United States, Italy and Spain.

The protocol was immunoSEQ multiplex PCR, while the TCRdb copy is restricted to in-frame clones and leaves out a portion. The repertoire holds about 66,000 clones, 88% seen once, with around 6.4% in the top ten. CDR3 length: 16 amino acids. CDR1 is LNHDA and CDR2 is SQIVND in the germline V gene (reference sequence). V lost 5 bases and J lost 0; bases outside the gene matches: 4. The sample taken for sequencing was peripheral blood. The sequence derives from a woman in her seventies with acute or convalescent COVID-19. The chain has TRBV19 and TRBJ2-1; 10 bases are a match to TRBD1. CDR3 sequence: CASSSRTGGSYNEQFF. CDR3 in DNA: TGTGCCAGTAGTTCGCGGACAGGGGGCTCCTACAATGAGCAGTTCTTC.